These 11 T cell receptor beta chains share one sample of origin, sequenced in a study of T cells in Graves' hyperthyroidism and ophthalmopathy (dated by TCRdb to about 2019). Receptor libraries were prepared by multiplex PCR. Reads for this sample came from an Illumina HiSeq 2000. The TCR beta CDR3 regions were amplified from the RNA transcripts. The first round of RT-PCR for the TCR CDR3 was performed with the HTBI primer set and the Qiagen OneStep RT-PCR kit. Through fastp at Q25 and MiXCR, TCRdb rebuilt clones from the public reads, retaining in-frame beta chains. Under each unique CDR3 protein, matching rows form one entry showing the most common genes and DNA. The sample profile shows approximately 560,000 distinct CDR3 sequences; about 43% of them were found once. The top ten clonotypes cover just under 8.5% of the sample. The specimen sequenced was peripheral blood or thyroid tissue (not recorded which). The receptors originated from a woman between 18 and 29 years old with Graves' hyperthyroidism. Donor details come from another sample of the same person, matched by shared clones.

The rearrangement joins TRBV24-1 to TRBJ1-1; a weak D match, TRBD1 (5 bases). V was cut by 3 bases and J by 10 bases, with 8 bases left in between. In germline, CDR1 is KGHDR, CDR2 SFDVKD. CDR3 length: 11 amino acids. The CDR3 DNA is TGTGCCACCAGTGATCCCGGGGCAGCTTTCTTT. Translated, it gives CATSDPGAAFF.

This clonotype was counted between two and nine times. The chain recombines TRBV7-8 with TRBJ2-5; possible D gene TRBD1, 5 bases. Trimming stripped 5 bases from V and 3 bases from J, with 19 bases between. This CDR3 contains 16 residues. Germline CDR1 SGHVS, CDR2 FQNEAQ. The CDR3: CASSPPRDRFEETQYF. The CDR3 coding sequence is TGTGCCAGCAGCCCGCCCCGAGACAGATTCGAAGAGACCCAGTACTTC.

This sequence joins TRBV20-1 and TRBJ1-2, with 7 bases identical to TRBD1. Germline V CDR1 and CDR2: DFQATT, SNEGSKA (reference sequence). This CDR3 is built from 11 residues. The junction had 10 bases not matched to a gene; V was cut back by 6 bases and J by 12 bases. The CDR3: CSARGGGEHTF. In DNA, the CDR3 is TGCAGTGCCCGAGGGGGCGGTGAGCACACCTTC.

This chain uses TRBV2 with TRBJ2-7, with D perhaps TRBD1 (6 bases). V dropped 8 bases and J dropped 1 base, with 12 bases sitting between them. The CDR3 loop spans 13 amino acids. Germline assignment: CDR1 SNHLY and CDR2 FYNNEI. CDR3 in DNA: TGTGCCAGCTCCGGGACATTTTCCTACGAGCAGTACTTC. This sequence encodes CASSGTFSYEQYF.

The V gene is TRBV7-9, the J gene TRBJ1-3, with D unresolved. Germline V gene lookup returns CDR1 SEHNR and CDR2 FQNEAQ (reference sequence). The CDR3 runs 13 residues. V shed 7 bases and J shed 8 bases, with 15 bases lying between them. The CDR3 protein is CASNLTPEYTIYF. The CDR3 DNA reads TGTGCCAGCAACCTAACGCCAGAATACACCATATATTTT.

This clonotype has just a few counts. Compared with germline, one end of the junction differs, possibly owing to a read error. This chain joins TRBV7-3 and TRBJ1-1; D gene uncertain. The CDR3 spans 13 residues. The germline gives CDR1 SGHTA, CDR2 FQGTGA. CDR3 sequence reads: CASSSSMNAEAFF. For the CDR3, the DNA is TGTGCCAGCAGCAGCAGCATGAACGCTGAAGCTTTCTTT. Combining the CDR3 with reference TRBV7-3 and TRBJ1-1 gives the whole variable domain GAGVSQTPSNKVTEKGKYVELRCDPISGHTALYWYRQSLGQGPEFLIYFQGTGAADDSGLPNDRFFAVRPEGSVSTLKIQRTERGDSAVYLCASSSSMNAEAFFGQGTRLTVV.

Only a few counts were recorded for this clonotype. J is TRBJ1-4 and V is TRBV7-2; a weak D match, TRBD1 (5 bases). Germline values: CDR1 SGHTA, CDR2 FQGNSA. The CDR3 contains 15 residues. V was clipped by 2 bases and J by 8 bases, with 15 bases between them. CDR3 nucleotides: TGTGCCAGCAGCTTATCGAGTCCCCGGGGGGAAAAACTGTTTTTT. This sequence encodes CASSLSSPRGEKLFF.

V usage is TRBV4-3 and J usage is TRBJ2-7; 9 bases are shared with TRBD1. CDR1 and CDR2 (germline): LGHNA, YSLEER. The CDR3 loop spans 15 amino acids. V was clipped by 2 bases and J by 6 bases; unmatched bases: 8. This CDR3 reads CASSQQFDRGFEQYF. The DNA of the CDR3 is TGCGCCAGCAGCCAACAGTTTGACAGGGGGTTCGAGCAGTACTTC.

The V call is TRBV15, the J call TRBJ1-4; D remains ambiguous. The CDR3 covers 13 residues. Germline CDR1 reads LNHNV; CDR2 reads YYDKDF (reference sequence). CDR3 residues: CARRPDWEGKLFF. The CDR3, as DNA: TGTGCTCGACGACCGGATTGGGAGGGAAAACTGTTTTTT.

This clonotype was detected many times. V usage is TRBV2 and J usage is TRBJ1-1; D call uncertain. This CDR3 is 12 amino acids long. Germline V gene lookup returns CDR1 SNHLY and CDR2 FYNNEI. The V gene lost 6 bases and the J gene lost 7 bases, with 12 bases spanning the gap. The CDR3 spells CASSLEGFEAFF. In nucleotides, the CDR3 is TGTGCCAGCAGCTTAGAAGGGTTTGAAGCTTTCTTT.

Ten or more counts support this clonotype. The J gene is TRBJ1-6, the V gene TRBV7-3, with 8 bases aligning to TRBD1. The length of the CDR3 is 14 residues. Germline lookup yields CDR1 SGHTA and CDR2 FQGTGA. V was clipped by 0 bases and J by 10 bases; unmatched bases: 2. The CDR3 region is CASSLTGQESPLHF. CDR3 sequence (DNA): TGTGCCAGCAGCTTAACGGGACAGGAGTCACCCCTCCACTTT.